This entry describes one T cell receptor (beta chain). This sample was taken from a study of blood T cell repertoires in COVID-19. About the study: Sample material is recorded as cDNA or gDNA derived from T cells, B-cell-depleted T cells, or PBMCs.

Participants came from 24 US areas, aged roughly 18 to 95 years. Cohort allocation depended upon clinical history that participants reported. Cohort 3 donors were reported recovered after two negative PCRs, clearance, or symptom resolution. Using immunoSEQ multiplex PCR, the repertoire was profiled, and TCRdb retains in-frame clones only, with some absent. The sample lists around 200,000 clones; roughly 85% were seen once. The length of the CDR3 is 19 residues. In germline, CDR1 is LGHDT, CDR2 YNNKEL (reference sequence). The V segment lost 8 bases and the J segment 6 bases; nucleotides outside the gene matches: 27.

Sequenced: PBMCs or T cells enriched from blood (not recorded which). The receptor was derived from a middle-aged man who had recovered from COVID-19. This sequence joins TRBV3-1 (or the pseudogene TRBV3-2) and TRBJ2-7; 8 bases map to TRBD2. The CDR3: CASPWGPGLDHMQTSEQYF. DNA of the CDR3: TGTGCCAGCCCTTGGGGACCGGGACTAGACCATATGCAGACTTCCGAGCAGTACTTC.